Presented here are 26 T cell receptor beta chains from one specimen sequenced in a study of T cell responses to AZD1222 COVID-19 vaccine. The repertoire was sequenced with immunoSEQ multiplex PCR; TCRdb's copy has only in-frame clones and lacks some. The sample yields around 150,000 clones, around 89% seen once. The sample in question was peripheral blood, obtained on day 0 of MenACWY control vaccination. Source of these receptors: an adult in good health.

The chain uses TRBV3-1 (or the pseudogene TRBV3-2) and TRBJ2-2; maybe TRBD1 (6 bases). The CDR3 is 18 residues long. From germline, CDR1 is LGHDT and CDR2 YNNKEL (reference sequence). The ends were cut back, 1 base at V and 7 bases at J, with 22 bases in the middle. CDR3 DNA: TGTGCCAGCAGCCAAGCGCAAGGTCAGGGGCGCAGGGGCGGGGAGCTGTTTTTT. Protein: CASSQAQGQGRRGGELFF.

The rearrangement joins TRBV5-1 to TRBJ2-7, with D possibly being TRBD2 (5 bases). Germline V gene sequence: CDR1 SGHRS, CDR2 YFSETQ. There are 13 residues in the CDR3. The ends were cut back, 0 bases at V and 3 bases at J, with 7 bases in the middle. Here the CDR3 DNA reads TGCGCCAGCAGCTTGGAGGCGGGCTACGAGCAGTACTTC. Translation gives CASSLEAGYEQYF. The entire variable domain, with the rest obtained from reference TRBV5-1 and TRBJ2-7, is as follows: KAGVTQTPRYLIKTRGQQVTLSCSPISGHRSVSWYQQTPGQGLQFLFEYFSETQRNKGNFPGRFSGRQFSNSRSEMNVSTLELGDSALYLCASSLEAGYEQYFGPGTRLTVT.

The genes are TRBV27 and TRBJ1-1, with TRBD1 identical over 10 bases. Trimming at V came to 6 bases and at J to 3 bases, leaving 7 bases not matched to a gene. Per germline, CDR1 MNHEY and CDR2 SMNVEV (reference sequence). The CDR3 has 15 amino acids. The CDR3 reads CASSPRQGAYTEAFF. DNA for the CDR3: TGTGCCAGCAGCCCTCGACAGGGGGCTTACACTGAAGCTTTCTTT.

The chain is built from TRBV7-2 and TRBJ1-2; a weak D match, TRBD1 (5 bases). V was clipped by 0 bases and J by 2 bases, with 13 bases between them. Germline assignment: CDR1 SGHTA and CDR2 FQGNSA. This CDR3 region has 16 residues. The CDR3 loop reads CASSLAPGPLNYGYTF. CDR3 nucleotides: TGTGCCAGCAGCTTAGCCCCGGGACCGCTGAACTATGGCTACACCTTC.

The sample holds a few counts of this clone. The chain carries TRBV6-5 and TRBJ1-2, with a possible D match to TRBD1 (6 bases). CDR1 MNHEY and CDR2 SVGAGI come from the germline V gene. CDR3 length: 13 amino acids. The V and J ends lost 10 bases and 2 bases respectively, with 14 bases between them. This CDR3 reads CANGQSPNYGYTF. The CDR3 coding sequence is TGTGCCAACGGACAGAGCCCGAACTATGGCTACACCTTC.

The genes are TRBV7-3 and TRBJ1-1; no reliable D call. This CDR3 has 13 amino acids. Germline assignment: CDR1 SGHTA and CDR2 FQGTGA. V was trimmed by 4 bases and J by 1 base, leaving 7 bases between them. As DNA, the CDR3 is TGTGCCAGCAGCTACCAATGGAACACTGAAGCTTTCTTT. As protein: CASSYQWNTEAFF.

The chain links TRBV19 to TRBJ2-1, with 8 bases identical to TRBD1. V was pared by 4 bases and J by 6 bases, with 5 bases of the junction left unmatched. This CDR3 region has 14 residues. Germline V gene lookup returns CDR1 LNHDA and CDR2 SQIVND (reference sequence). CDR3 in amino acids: CASSTRTGPNEQFF. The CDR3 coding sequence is TGTGCCAGTAGTACTCGGACAGGGCCCAATGAGCAGTTCTTC.

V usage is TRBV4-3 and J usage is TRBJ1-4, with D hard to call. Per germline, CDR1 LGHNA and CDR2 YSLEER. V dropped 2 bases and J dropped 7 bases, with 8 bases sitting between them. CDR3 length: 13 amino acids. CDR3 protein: CASSQRRVEKLFF. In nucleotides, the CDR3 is TGCGCCAGCAGCCAAAGGAGGGTTGAAAAACTGTTTTTT.

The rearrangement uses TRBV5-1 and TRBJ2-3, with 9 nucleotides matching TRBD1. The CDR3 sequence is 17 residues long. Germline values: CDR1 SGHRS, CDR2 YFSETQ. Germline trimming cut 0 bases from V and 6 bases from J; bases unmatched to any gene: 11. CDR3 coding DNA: TGCGCCAGCAGCTTGGCGGGGGGACAGGGAGGTTCGGATACGCAGTATTTT. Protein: CASSLAGGQGGSDTQYF.

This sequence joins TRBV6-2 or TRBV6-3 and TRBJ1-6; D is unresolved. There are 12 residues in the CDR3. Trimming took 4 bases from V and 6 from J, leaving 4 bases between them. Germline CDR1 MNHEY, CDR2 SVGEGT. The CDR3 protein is CASSWTNSPLHF. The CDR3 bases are TGTGCCAGCAGTTGGACTAATTCACCCCTCCACTTT.

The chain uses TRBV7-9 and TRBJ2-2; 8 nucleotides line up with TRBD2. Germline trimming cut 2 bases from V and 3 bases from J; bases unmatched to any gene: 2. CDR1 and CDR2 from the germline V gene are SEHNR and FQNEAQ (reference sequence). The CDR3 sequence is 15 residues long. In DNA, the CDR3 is TGTGCCAGCAGCTTAAGCGGGGGCGACACCGGGGAGCTGTTTTTT. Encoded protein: CASSLSGGDTGELFF.

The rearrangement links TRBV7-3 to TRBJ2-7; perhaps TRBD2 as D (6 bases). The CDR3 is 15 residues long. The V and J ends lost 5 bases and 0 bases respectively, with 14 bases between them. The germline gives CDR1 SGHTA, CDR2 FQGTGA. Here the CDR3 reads CASSRSAGSSYEQYF. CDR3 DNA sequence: TGTGCCAGCAGCCGGAGTGCGGGGAGCTCCTACGAGCAGTACTTC.

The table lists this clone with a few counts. This chain's CDR3 is CASSIVGMGTVRDTGELFF. In nucleotides, the CDR3 is TGTGCCAGTAGTATTGTGGGTATGGGGACAGTGAGGGACACCGGGGAGCTGTTTTTT. The J gene is TRBJ2-2, the V gene TRBV19, with TRBD1 matching 7 bases. Looked up from germline, CDR1 is LNHDA and CDR2 is SQIVND (reference sequence). The CDR3 has 19 residues. J was trimmed by 3 bases and V by 3 bases; bases with no gene match: 16.

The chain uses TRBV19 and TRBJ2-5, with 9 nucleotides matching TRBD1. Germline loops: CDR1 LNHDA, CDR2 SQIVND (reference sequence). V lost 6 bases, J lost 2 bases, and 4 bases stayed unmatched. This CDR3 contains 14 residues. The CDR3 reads CASRGTGHQETQYF. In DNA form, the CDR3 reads TGTGCCAGTAGGGGGACAGGGCATCAAGAGACCCAGTACTTC.

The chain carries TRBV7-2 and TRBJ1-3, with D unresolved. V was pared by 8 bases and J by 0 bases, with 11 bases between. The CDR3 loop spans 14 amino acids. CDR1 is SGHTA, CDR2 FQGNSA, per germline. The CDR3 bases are TGTGCCAGCCAAATGTCCCACTCTGGAAACACCATATATTTT. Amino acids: CASQMSHSGNTIYF.

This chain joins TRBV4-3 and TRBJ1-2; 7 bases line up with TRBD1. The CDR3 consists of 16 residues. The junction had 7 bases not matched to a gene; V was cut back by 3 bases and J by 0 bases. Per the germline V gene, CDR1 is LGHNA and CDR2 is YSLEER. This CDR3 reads CASSQGRGQTNYGYTF. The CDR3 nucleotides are TGCGCCAGCAGCCAGGGGCGGGGACAGACTAACTATGGCTACACCTTC.

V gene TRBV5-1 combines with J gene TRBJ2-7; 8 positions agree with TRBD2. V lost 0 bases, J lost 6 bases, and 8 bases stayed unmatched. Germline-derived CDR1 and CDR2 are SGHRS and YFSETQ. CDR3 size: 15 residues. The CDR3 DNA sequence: TGCGCCAGCAGCTTGGACGGGGGGGGCCGGATCGAGCAGTACTTC. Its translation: CASSLDGGGRIEQYF.

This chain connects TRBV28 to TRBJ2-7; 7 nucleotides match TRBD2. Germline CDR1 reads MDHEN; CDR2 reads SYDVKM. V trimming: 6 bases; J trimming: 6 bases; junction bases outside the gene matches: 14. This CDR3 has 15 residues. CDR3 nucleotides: TGTGCCAGCAGGCCCACCCGGGGGGAATCGGGCGAGCAGTACTTC. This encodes CASRPTRGESGEQYF.

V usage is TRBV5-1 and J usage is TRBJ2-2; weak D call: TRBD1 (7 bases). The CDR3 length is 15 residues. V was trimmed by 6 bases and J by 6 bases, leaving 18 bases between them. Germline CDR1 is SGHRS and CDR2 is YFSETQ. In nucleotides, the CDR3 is TGCGCCAGCACCCCAGGAGGGGGCGCCCCCGGGGAGCTGTTTTTT. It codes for CASTPGGGAPGELFF.

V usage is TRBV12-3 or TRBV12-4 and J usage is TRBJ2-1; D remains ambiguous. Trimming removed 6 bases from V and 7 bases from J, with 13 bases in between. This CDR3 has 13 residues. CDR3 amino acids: CASSRNMGNEQFF. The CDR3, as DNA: TGTGCCAGCAGCCGGAACATGGGGAATGAGCAGTTCTTC.

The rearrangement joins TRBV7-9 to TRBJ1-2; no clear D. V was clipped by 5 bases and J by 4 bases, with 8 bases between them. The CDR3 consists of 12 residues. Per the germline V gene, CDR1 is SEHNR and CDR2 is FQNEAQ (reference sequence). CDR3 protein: CASSAGLYGYTF. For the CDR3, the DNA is TGTGCCAGCAGCGCCGGGCTCTATGGCTACACCTTC. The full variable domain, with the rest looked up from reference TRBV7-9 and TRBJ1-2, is DTGVSQNPRHKITKRGQNVTFRCDPISEHNRLYWYRQTLGQGPEFLTYFQNEAQLEKSRLLSDRFSAERPKGSFSTLEIQRTEQGDSAMYLCASSAGLYGYTFGSGTRLTVV.

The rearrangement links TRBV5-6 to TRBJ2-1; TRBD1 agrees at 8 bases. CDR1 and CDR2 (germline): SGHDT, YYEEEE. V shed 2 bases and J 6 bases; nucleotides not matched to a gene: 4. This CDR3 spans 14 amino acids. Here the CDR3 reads CASSFRTGSNEQFF. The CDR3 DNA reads TGTGCCAGCAGCTTCCGGACAGGGTCCAATGAGCAGTTCTTC.

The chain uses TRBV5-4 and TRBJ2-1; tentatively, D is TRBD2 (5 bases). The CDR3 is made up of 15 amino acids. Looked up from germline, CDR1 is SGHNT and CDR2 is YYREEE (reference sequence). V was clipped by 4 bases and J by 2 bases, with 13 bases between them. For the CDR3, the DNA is TGTGCCAGCAGCCCGACGCGGGTACCCTACAATGAGCAGTTCTTC. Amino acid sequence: CASSPTRVPYNEQFF.

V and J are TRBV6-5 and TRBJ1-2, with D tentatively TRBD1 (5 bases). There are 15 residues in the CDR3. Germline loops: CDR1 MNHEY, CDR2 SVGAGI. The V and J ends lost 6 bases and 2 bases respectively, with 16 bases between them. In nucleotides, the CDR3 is TGTGCCAGCAGCACTCCACGACAGAAGAACTATGGCTACACCTTC. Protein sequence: CASSTPRQKNYGYTF.

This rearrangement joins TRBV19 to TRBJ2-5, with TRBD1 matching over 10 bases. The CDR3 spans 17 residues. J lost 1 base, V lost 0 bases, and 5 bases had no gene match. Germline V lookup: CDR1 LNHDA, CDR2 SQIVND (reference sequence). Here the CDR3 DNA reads TGTGCCAGTAGTATAGACCTAAGGACAGGGGGCCAAGAGACCCAGTACTTC. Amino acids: CASSIDLRTGGQETQYF.

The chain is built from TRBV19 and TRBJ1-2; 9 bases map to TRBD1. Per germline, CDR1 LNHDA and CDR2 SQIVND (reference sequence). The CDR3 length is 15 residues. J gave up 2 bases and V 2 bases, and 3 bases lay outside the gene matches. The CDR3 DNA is TGTGCCAGTAGTATAAGCGGGACAGGGAACTATGGCTACACCTTC. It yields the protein CASSISGTGNYGYTF.